Following are 25 T cell receptor beta chains from one sample sequenced in a study of breast tumors, draining lymph nodes, adjacent tissues. One entry per CDR3 protein, called by TCRdb with MiXCR from the multiplex PCR reads. This table has about 140,000 distinct CDR3 sequences, approximately 29% appearing once. The lymph nodes were axillary draining lymph nodes from breast cancer patients. The material sequenced was axillary lymph node tissue. These receptors all come from a female donor with breast cancer. Some clones in this sample may be carry-over from other donors' samples.

This clonotype was recorded many times. V is TRBV3-1 and J is TRBJ2-5; the D gene could be TRBD1 or TRBD2 (6 bases each). Trimming removed 2 bases at V and 5 bases at J, with 15 bases between. The CDR3 spans 15 residues. The germline V gene encodes CDR1 LGHDT and CDR2 YNNKEL (reference sequence). For the CDR3, the DNA is TGTGCCAGCAGCCAATTTTCGGGGGCTCGGGAGACCCAGTACTTC. It is translated as CASSQFSGARETQYF.

This clonotype has at least ten counts. J is TRBJ2-1 and V is TRBV10-3; tentatively, D is TRBD1 or TRBD2 (5 bases each). Looked up from germline, CDR1 is ENHRY and CDR2 is SYGVKD. The CDR3 spans 13 residues. With 8 bases removed from V and 9 bases from J, the gap between germline ends came to 17 bases. CDR3 sequence: CAILEGPPREQFF. The DNA of the CDR3 is TGTGCCATCCTAGAGGGACCACCCCGTGAGCAGTTCTTC.

This clonotype was recorded many times. V and J are TRBV6-1 and TRBJ2-2; perhaps TRBD2 as D (6 bases). The CDR3 runs to 15 residues. CDR1 is MNHNS, CDR2 SASEGT, per germline. Trimming stripped 2 bases from V and 7 bases from J, with 14 bases between. In DNA, the CDR3 is TGTGCCAGCAGTGAAAAGAGGAGGGAAGTCGGGGAGCTGTTTTTT. Translating gives CASSEKRREVGELFF.

V is TRBV3-1 and J is TRBJ1-1; 9 bases line up with TRBD1. This CDR3 region has 18 residues. Germline V CDR1 and CDR2: LGHDT, YNNKEL (reference sequence). V lost 1 base, J lost 11 bases, and 20 bases stayed unmatched. CDR3: CASSQVDPGQGRVLGAFF. CDR3 sequence (DNA): TGTGCCAGCAGCCAAGTGGATCCGGGACAGGGACGGGTCCTTGGGGCTTTCTTT.

This chain joins TRBV20-1 and TRBJ1-5; the D is unclear. The V and J ends lost 1 base and 1 base respectively, with 11 bases between them. CDR1 is DFQATT and CDR2 is SNEGSKA in the germline V gene (reference sequence). There are 15 residues in the CDR3. This CDR3 reads CSARAARLSNQPQHF. The CDR3 DNA follows: TGCAGTGCTAGAGCCGCGAGGTTAAGCAATCAGCCCCAGCATTTT.

This clonotype was seen a handful of times. The V gene is TRBV6-6, the J gene TRBJ1-5, with 9 bases fitting TRBD1. The germline gives CDR1 MNHNY, CDR2 SVGAGI (reference sequence). The CDR3 covers 18 residues. Trimming removed 7 bases from V and 0 bases from J; junction bases left unmatched: 13. Here the CDR3 reads CASTPGQGTGFSNQPQHF. The CDR3 DNA reads as TGTGCCAGCACGCCGGGACAGGGAACGGGCTTTAGCAATCAGCCCCAGCATTTT.

The chain recombines TRBV5-6 with TRBJ1-2, with D unclear. Trimming removed 0 bases from V and 3 bases from J, with 9 bases in between. The CDR3 extends over 14 amino acids. The germline gives CDR1 SGHDT, CDR2 YYEEEE. The CDR3 sequence: CASSLDQSDYGYTF. The CDR3 coding sequence is TGTGCCAGCAGCTTGGACCAGTCGGACTATGGCTACACCTTC. Filled out from reference TRBV5-6 and TRBJ1-2, the complete variable domain reads DAGVTQSPTHLIKTRGQQVTLRCSPKSGHDTVSWYQQALGQGPQFIFQYYEEEERQRGNFPDRFSGHQFPNYSSELNVNALLLGDSALYLCASSLDQSDYGYTFGSGTRLTVV.

Of note for this clonotype: A much larger clone differs from this one at a single base, so this may be a read error. The CDR3 reads CASSHSGDTYNEQFF. The CDR3 bases are TGTGCCAGCAGTCACTCGGGGGACACATACAATGAGCAGTTCTTC. The gene calls are TRBV6-6 and TRBJ2-1; D tentatively fits TRBD1 or TRBD2 (6 bases each). The CDR3 contains 15 residues. Germline lookup yields CDR1 MNHNY and CDR2 SVGAGI (reference sequence).

This clonotype has a count of ten or more. The V gene is TRBV12-3 or TRBV12-4, the J gene TRBJ1-3, with TRBD1 identical over 7 bases. The CDR3 sequence is 16 residues long. Trimming removed 5 bases from V and 0 bases from J; junction bases left unmatched: 7. The CDR3 DNA follows: TGTGCCAGCAGTCCTCCCGGGACAGTCTCTGGAAACACCATATATTTT. Encoded protein: CASSPPGTVSGNTIYF.

The chain carries TRBV7-2 and TRBJ1-2, with D uncertain. V was cut by 2 bases and J by 2 bases, with 9 bases left in between. Looked up from germline, CDR1 is SGHTA and CDR2 is FQGNSA. The CDR3 loop spans 14 amino acids. The CDR3 DNA is TGTGCCAGCAGCTTATCGCCCTCCAACTATGGCTACACCTTC. It specifies CASSLSPSNYGYTF.

There are a few counts of this clonotype. This could be a read error, since a much larger clone is one nucleotide away. V gene TRBV6-1 combines with J gene TRBJ2-7; 7 nucleotides agree with TRBD2. Per germline, CDR1 MNHNS and CDR2 SASEGT. The trim removed 8 bases at V and 4 bases at J, leaving 11 bases unmatched. The CDR3 length is 14 residues. The CDR3 sequence: CASCPGGIVYEQYF. The DNA for the CDR3 is TGTGCCAGCTGCCCCGGGGGGATCGTTTACGAGCAGTACTTC.

In this sample, this clonotype turned up many times. This sequence joins TRBV20-1 and TRBJ1-2, with D uncertain. Germline CDR1 DFQATT, CDR2 SNEGSKA (reference sequence). The ends were cut back, 6 bases at V and 4 bases at J, with 21 bases in the middle. The CDR3 runs to 15 residues. CDR3 sequence reads: CSAPNGREGGYGYTF. The CDR3 coding sequence is TGCAGTGCCCCCAACGGACGGGAGGGCGGCTATGGCTACACCTTC.

The sample holds a few counts of this clonotype. The chain couples TRBV18 to TRBJ1-5; 8 positions match TRBD1. Germline CDR1 KGHSH, CDR2 LQKENI. The CDR3 totals 17 residues. Germline trimming cut 3 bases from V and 0 bases from J; bases unmatched to any gene: 7. CDR3 DNA: TGTGCCAGCTCACCTCGGGACAGGACCGATAGCAATCAGCCCCAGCATTTT. Amino acids: CASSPRDRTDSNQPQHF.

Comment on this clonotype: This could be a read error, since a much larger clone is one nucleotide away. The CDR3 reads CASIHDRAIRSGELFF. The CDR3 nucleotides are TGTGCCAGCATCCACGACAGGGCGATTCGGTCCGGGGAGCTGTTTTTT. The chain couples TRBV6-1 to TRBJ2-2; 7 bases match TRBD1. The CDR3 contains 16 residues. J gave up 6 bases and V 7 bases, and 14 bases lay outside the gene matches. Germline values: CDR1 MNHNS, CDR2 SASEGT.

This clonotype appeared a few times. This may be a read error: a much more frequent sequence differs by one nucleotide. The V gene is TRBV9, the J gene TRBJ1-2, with D tentatively TRBD1 (5 bases). The CDR3 sequence is 15 residues long. The germline V gene has CDR1 SGDLS and CDR2 YYNGEE. The CDR3 is CASSGWQTDLSGSTF. CDR3 in DNA: TGTGCCAGCAGCGGGTGGCAGACAGATCTGTCTGGCTCCACCTTC. The variable domain in full, with the rest retrieved from reference TRBV9 and TRBJ1-2, is DSGVTQTPKHLITATGQRVTLRCSPRSGDLSVYWYQQSLDQGLQFLIQYYNGEERAKGNILERFSAQQFPDLHSELNLSSLELGDSALYFCASSGWQTDLSGSTFGSGTRLTVV.

This clonotype came up many times. The chain employs TRBV5-6 and TRBJ2-3, with D unclear. The CDR3 has 16 amino acids. Trimming removed 4 bases at V and 1 base at J, with 16 bases between. Germline lookup yields CDR1 SGHDT and CDR2 YYEEEE. This CDR3 is CASSPLSGIGTDTQYF. The DNA for the CDR3 is TGTGCCAGCAGCCCCCTCTCTGGCATTGGCACAGATACGCAGTATTTT.

This clonotype was observed at least ten times. The CDR3 DNA follows: TGTGCCAGCAGCCCGAGCTGGGGCAAGGCTAATGAAAAACTGTTTTTT. As protein: CASSPSWGKANEKLFF. J is TRBJ1-4 and V is TRBV7-9; a weak D match, TRBD1 (5 bases). There are 16 residues in the CDR3. Trimming removed 5 bases at V and 3 bases at J, with 16 bases between. CDR1 is SEHNR, CDR2 FQNEAQ, per germline (reference sequence).

Only a few counts were recorded for this clonotype. This may arise from a read error, as a much more abundant clone is one base away. The CDR3 region has the DNA TGTGCCAGCAGCCAAGGGCGTGCGCAAGGAGACACCATATATTTT. Its translation is CASSQGRAQGDTIYF. The chain combines TRBV3-1 with TRBJ1-3; D unclear. The CDR3 covers 15 residues. Germline V gene lookup returns CDR1 LGHDT and CDR2 YNNKEL (reference sequence). V was shortened by 1 base and J by 8 bases, with 15 bases between the two germline ends.

Regarding this clonotype: A much larger clone differs by one base, so this may be a read error. The V call is TRBV29-1, the J call TRBJ2-5; D perhaps matches TRBD2 (5 bases). Germline V CDR1 and CDR2: SQVTM, ANQGSEA. This CDR3 is built from 12 residues. The CDR3 DNA is TGCAGCGTTGTACTGCTAGCAGATACGTCGGTTTTC. It encodes CSVVLLADTSVF.

As concerns this clonotype: It may be a read error: a sequence one base away is much more abundant. The chain joins TRBV12-3 or TRBV12-4 to TRBJ2-3, with D perhaps given as TRBD1 or TRBD2 (5 bases each). The CDR3 has 15 amino acids. CDR3 residues: CASSFEGFGSDTQCF. In DNA, the CDR3 is TGTGCCAGCAGTTTCGAGGGGTTCGGCTCAGATACGCAGTGTTTT.

This chain links TRBV20-1 with TRBJ1-1, with TRBD1 matching 11 bases. This CDR3 comprises 12 residues. Unmatched junction bases numbered 6, after V lost 6 bases and J lost 9 bases. The V gene's germline CDR1 is DFQATT and CDR2 SNEGSKA (reference sequence). The CDR3 protein is CSAKGQGAQAFF. Here the CDR3 DNA reads TGCAGTGCCAAAGGACAGGGGGCTCAAGCTTTCTTT.

The chain uses TRBV27 and TRBJ2-3; 10 positions agree with TRBD2. In germline, CDR1 is MNHEY, CDR2 SMNVEV (reference sequence). V lost 1 base to trimming and J lost 2 bases; unmatched junction nucleotides: 6. The CDR3 is 17 amino acids. In DNA, the CDR3 is TGTGCCAGCAGTTTATTTAGCGGGGGGACCCCCACAGATACGCAGTATTTT. Its protein product is CASSLFSGGTPTDTQYF.

In this sample, this clonotype turned up many times. The rearrangement uses TRBV5-1 and TRBJ1-4; 10 nucleotides line up with TRBD1. The CDR3 is 15 amino acids. With V trimmed by 0 bases and J by 7 bases, 3 bases remained unmatched. The germline V gene encodes CDR1 SGHRS and CDR2 YFSETQ. The CDR3 protein is CASSLGQGAREKLFF. The CDR3 region has the DNA TGCGCCAGCAGCTTGGGACAGGGGGCGCGTGAAAAACTGTTTTTT. Drawing the rest from reference TRBV5-1 and TRBJ1-4, the complete variable domain is KAGVTQTPRYLIKTRGQQVTLSCSPISGHRSVSWYQQTPGQGLQFLFEYFSETQRNKGNFPGRFSGRQFSNSRSEMNVSTLELGDSALYLCASSLGQGAREKLFFGSGTQLSVL.

In this sample, this clonotype turned up a few times. This chain joins TRBV18 and TRBJ2-4, with 7 nucleotides matching TRBD1. The CDR3 has 16 amino acids. CDR1 and CDR2 (germline): KGHSH, LQKENI. V shed 0 bases, J shed 0 bases, and the junction held 2 bases outside the gene matches. CDR3 loop: CASSPPRTGAKNIQYF. The CDR3 DNA reads TGTGCCAGCTCACCACCGCGGACAGGAGCCAAAAACATTCAGTACTTC.

Note on this clonotype: A read error is likely, as this CDR3 ends without the conserved phenylalanine or tryptophan. The DNA is left out, because the CDR3 cannot be placed on it with certainty; the CDR3 is given as TCRdb lists it. The J gene is TRBJ1-4, the V gene TRBV2. The CDR3 adds up to 8 amino acids, both ends counted. The germline CDR1 and CDR2 sequences are SNHLY and FYNNEI. The CDR3 here is CASSERSG.